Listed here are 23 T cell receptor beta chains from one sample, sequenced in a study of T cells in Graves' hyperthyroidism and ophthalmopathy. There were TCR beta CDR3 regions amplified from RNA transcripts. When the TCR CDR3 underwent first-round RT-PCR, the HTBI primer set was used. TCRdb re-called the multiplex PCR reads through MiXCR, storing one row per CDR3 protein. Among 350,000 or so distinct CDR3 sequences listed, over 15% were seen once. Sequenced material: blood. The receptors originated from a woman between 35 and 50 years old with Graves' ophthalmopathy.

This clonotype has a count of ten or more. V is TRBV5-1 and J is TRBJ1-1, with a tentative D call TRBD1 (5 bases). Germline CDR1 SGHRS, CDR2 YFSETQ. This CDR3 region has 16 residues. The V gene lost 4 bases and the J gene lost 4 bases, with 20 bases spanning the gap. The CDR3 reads CASSRNAGTRATEAFF. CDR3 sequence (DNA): TGCGCCAGCAGCCGGAACGCCGGGACTAGGGCCACTGAAGCTTTCTTT.

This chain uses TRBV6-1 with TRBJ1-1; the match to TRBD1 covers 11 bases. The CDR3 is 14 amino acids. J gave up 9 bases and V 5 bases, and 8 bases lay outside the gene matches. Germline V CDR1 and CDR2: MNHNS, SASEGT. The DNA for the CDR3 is TGTGCCAGCAGTCGCGGGGACAGGGGGACGCAAGCTTTCTTT. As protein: CASSRGDRGTQAFF.

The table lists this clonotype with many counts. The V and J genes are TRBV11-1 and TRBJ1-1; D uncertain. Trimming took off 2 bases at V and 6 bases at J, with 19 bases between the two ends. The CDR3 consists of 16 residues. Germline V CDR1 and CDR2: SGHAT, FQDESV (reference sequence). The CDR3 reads CASSLTTRVSGAEAFF. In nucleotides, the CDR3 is TGTGCCAGCAGCTTAACTACACGGGTGTCAGGCGCTGAAGCTTTCTTT.

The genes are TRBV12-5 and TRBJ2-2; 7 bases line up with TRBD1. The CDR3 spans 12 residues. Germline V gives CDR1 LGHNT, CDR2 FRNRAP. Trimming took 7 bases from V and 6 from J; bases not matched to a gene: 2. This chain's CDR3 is CASAQGAGELFF. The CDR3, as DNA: TGTGCTAGTGCCCAGGGGGCCGGGGAGCTGTTTTTT.

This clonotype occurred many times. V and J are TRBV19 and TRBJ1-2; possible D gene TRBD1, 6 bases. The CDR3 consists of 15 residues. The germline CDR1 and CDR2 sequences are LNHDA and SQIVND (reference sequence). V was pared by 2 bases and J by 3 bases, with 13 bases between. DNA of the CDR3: TGTGCCAGTAGTATACAGGACAGCTCCGACTATGGCTACACCTTC. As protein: CASSIQDSSDYGYTF.

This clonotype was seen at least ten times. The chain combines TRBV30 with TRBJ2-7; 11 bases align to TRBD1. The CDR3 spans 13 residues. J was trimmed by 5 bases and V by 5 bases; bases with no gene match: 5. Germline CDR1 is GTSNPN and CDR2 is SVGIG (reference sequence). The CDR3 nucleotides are TGTGCCTGGGGGGGGACAGGGGGACACGAGCAGTACTTC. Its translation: CAWGGTGGHEQYF.

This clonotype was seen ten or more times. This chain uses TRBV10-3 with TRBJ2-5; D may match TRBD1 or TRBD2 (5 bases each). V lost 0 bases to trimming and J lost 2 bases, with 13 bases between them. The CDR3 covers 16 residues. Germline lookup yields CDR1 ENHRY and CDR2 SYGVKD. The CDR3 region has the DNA TGTGCCATCAGTGAGTCGTATCGGGGCCTTCAAGAGACCCAGTACTTC. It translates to CAISESYRGLQETQYF.

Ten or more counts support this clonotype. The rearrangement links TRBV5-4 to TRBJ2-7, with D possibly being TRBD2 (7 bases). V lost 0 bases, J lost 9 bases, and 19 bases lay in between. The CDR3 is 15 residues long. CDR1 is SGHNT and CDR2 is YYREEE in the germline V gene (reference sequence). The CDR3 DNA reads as TGTGCCAGCAGCTTGGGCGGGGGACAATTACGGGGGCAGTACTTC. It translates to CASSLGGGQLRGQYF.

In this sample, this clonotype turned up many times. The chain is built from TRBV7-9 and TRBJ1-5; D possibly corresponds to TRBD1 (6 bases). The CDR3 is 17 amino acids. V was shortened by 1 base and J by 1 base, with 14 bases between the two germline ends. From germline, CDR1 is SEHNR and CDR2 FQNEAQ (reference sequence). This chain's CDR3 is CASSLVLRGASNQPQHF. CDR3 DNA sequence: TGTGCCAGCAGCTTAGTGTTGAGGGGGGCGAGCAATCAGCCCCAGCATTTT.

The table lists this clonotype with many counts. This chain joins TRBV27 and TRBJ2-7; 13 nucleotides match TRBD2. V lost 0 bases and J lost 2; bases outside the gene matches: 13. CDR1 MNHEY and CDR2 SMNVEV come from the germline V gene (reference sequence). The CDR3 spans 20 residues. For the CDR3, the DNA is TGTGCCAGCAGTTTATCGGCCAGGGGGACTAGCGGGAATCGGCCCTACGAGCAGTACTTC. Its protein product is CASSLSARGTSGNRPYEQYF.

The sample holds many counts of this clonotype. CDR3 sequence reads: CASSLAQNTGELFF. CDR3 bases: TGTGCCAGCAGCCTCGCGCAGAACACCGGGGAGCTGTTTTTT. The gene calls are TRBV28 and TRBJ2-2, with D hard to call. The CDR3 runs 14 residues. The V end lost 6 bases, the J end lost 1 base, and 9 bases lay between the germline ends. Looked up from germline, CDR1 is MDHEN and CDR2 is SYDVKM.

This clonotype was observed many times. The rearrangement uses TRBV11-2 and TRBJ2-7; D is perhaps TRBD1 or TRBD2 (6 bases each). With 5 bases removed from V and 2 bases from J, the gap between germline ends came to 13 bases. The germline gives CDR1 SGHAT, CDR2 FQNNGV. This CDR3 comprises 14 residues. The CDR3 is CASSRGPVAYEQYF. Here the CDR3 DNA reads TGTGCCAGCAGCCGGGGGCCTGTTGCCTACGAGCAGTACTTC.

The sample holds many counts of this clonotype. The CDR3 reads CASSVPGTLETQYF. CDR3 nucleotides: TGTGCCAGCAGCGTACCGGGAACCCTTGAGACCCAGTACTTC. This chain connects TRBV7-9 to TRBJ2-5, with a possible D match to TRBD2 (5 bases). The CDR3 length is 14 residues. CDR1 is SEHNR and CDR2 is FQNEAQ in the germline V gene (reference sequence). V dropped 5 bases and J dropped 5 bases, with 15 bases sitting between them.

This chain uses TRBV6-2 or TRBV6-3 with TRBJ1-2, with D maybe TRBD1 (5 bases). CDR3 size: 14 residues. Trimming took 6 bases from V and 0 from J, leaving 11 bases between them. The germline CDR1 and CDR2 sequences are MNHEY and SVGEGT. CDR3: CASSPDNTNYGYTF. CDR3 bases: TGTGCCAGCAGCCCGGACAACACTAACTATGGCTACACCTTC.

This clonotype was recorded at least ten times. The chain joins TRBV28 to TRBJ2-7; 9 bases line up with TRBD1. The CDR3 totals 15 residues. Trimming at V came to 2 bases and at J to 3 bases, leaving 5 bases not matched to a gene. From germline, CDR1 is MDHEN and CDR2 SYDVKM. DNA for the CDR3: TGTGCCAGCAGTTTAAAAGGGACAGGGATCTACGAGCAGTACTTC. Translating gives CASSLKGTGIYEQYF.

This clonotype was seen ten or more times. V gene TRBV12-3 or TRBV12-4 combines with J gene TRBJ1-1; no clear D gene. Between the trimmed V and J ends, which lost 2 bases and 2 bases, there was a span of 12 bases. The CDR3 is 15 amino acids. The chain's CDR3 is CASSLSRLRNTEAFF. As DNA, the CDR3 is TGTGCCAGCAGTTTAAGTCGACTGCGAAACACTGAAGCTTTCTTT.

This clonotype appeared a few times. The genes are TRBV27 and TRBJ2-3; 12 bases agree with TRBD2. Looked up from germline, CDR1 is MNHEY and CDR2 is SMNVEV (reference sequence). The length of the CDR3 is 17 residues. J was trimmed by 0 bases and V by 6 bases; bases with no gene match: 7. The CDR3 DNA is TGTGCCAGCAGCCGCCGACTAGCGGGAGACAGCACAGATACGCAGTATTTT. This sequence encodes CASSRRLAGDSTDTQYF.

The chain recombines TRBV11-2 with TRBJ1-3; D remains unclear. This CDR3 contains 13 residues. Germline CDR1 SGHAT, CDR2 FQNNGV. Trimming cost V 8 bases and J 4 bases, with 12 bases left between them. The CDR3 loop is CASGVTGGNTIYF. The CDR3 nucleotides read TGTGCCAGCGGGGTGACGGGCGGAAACACCATATATTTT.

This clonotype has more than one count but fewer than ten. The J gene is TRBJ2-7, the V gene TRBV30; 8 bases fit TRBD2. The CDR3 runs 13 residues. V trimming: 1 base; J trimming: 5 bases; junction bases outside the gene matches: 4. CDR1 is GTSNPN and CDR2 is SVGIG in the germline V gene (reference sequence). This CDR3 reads CAWSAGGGDEQYF. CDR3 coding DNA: TGTGCCTGGAGTGCCGGGGGGGGAGACGAGCAGTACTTC.

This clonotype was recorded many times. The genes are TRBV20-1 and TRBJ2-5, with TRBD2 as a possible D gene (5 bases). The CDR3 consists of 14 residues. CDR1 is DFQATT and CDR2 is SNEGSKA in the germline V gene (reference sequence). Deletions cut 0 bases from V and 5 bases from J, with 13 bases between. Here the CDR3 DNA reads TGCAGTGCTAGAGATCATCGGGGTGCGGAGACCCAGTACTTC. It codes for CSARDHRGAETQYF.

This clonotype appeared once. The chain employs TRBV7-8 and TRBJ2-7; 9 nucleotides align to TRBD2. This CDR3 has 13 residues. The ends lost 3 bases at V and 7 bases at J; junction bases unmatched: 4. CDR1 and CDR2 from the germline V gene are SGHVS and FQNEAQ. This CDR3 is CASSFLLAGEQYF. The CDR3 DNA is TGTGCCAGCAGCTTTCTCCTAGCGGGAGAGCAGTACTTC.

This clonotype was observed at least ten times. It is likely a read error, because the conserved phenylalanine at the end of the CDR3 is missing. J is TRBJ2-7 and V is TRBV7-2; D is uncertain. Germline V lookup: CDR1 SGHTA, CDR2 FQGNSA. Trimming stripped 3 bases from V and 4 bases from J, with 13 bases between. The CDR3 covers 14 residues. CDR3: CASSFGDRLYEQYS. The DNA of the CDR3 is TGTGCCAGCAGCTTCGGCGATCGCCTGTACGAGCAGTACTCC.

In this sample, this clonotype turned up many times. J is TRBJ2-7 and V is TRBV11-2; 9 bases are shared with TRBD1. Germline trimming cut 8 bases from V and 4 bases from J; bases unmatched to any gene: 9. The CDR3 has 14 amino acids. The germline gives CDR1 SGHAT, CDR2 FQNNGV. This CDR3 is CASQTGTGPYEQYF. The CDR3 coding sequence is TGTGCCAGCCAAACCGGGACAGGGCCTTACGAGCAGTACTTC.